These 30 T cell receptor beta chains came from one sample sequenced in a study of blood T cell repertoires in COVID-19. Only in-frame clones appear in the TCRdb table, and some are missing; sequencing was by immunoSEQ multiplex PCR. The sample gives about 230,000 clones, approximately 82% of which show up once; approximately 2.6% is in the top ten. The sample taken for sequencing was peripheral blood. The source is a woman aged 70 to 79 with active or convalescent COVID-19.

The chain employs TRBV10-3 and TRBJ1-3, with D possibly matching TRBD1 (5 bases). Trimming stripped 7 bases from V and 2 bases from J, with 12 bases between. CDR3 length: 14 residues. Germline CDR1 ENHRY, CDR2 SYGVKD. CDR3 sequence reads: CAIISGLAGNTIYF. In DNA, the CDR3 is TGTGCCATCATATCAGGGCTGGCTGGAAACACCATATATTTT.

This chain joins TRBV5-1 and TRBJ2-7; possibly TRBD2 for D (6 bases). The CDR3 covers 14 residues. Trimming pared 5 bases from V and 5 bases from J, leaving 17 bases between. Germline CDR1 and CDR2: SGHRS and YFSETQ. The CDR3 reads CASRTQAGIHEQYF. The CDR3 DNA reads TGCGCCAGCAGGACCCAGGCGGGGATCCACGAGCAGTACTTC.

This clone has a handful of counts. V and J are TRBV29-1 and TRBJ1-2, with 7 positions matching TRBD1. The J segment lost 8 bases and the V segment lost 4 bases, leaving 10 bases of the junction unmatched. Germline V CDR1 and CDR2: SQVTM, ANQGSEA. This CDR3 has 13 residues. In DNA, the CDR3 is TGCAGCGTTGTGCGGGTACAGGGGTTGGGCTACACCTTC. It codes for CSVVRVQGLGYTF.

The V and J genes are TRBV2 and TRBJ2-7; tentatively, D is TRBD1 (5 bases). The CDR3 contains 12 residues. V lost 7 bases to trimming and J lost 3 bases, with 10 bases between them. Germline V gene sequence: CDR1 SNHLY, CDR2 FYNNEI. The CDR3 region has the DNA TGTGCCAGCACAGGACAATACTACGAGCAGTACTTC. Its translation is CASTGQYYEQYF.

V and J are TRBV6-5 and TRBJ1-5; D uncertain. The V end was cut by 2 bases, the J end by 3 bases, with 11 bases between. CDR1 and CDR2 from the germline V gene are MNHEY and SVGAGI. The CDR3 runs 15 residues. CDR3 in DNA: TGTGCCAGCAGTTACACTTACAGCTTCAATCAGCCCCAGCATTTT. Its protein product is CASSYTYSFNQPQHF.

The V gene is TRBV7-6, the J gene TRBJ2-3; D unresolved. The V and J ends lost 5 bases and 4 bases respectively, with 22 bases between them. CDR3 length: 17 residues. The germline CDR1 and CDR2 sequences are SGHVS and FNYEAQ. Here the CDR3 reads CASSPLRGEERADTQYF. In nucleotides, the CDR3 is TGTGCCAGCAGCCCCCTCCGTGGAGAAGAGCGCGCAGATACGCAGTATTTT.

This chain uses TRBV7-6 with TRBJ1-3; D remains unclear. The ends were cut back, 5 bases at V and 2 bases at J, with 16 bases in the middle. The CDR3 contains 16 residues. Germline CDR1 SGHVS, CDR2 FNYEAQ. The CDR3, as DNA: TGTGCCAGCAGCACGGGCCCTCCGGGGACTGGAAACACCATATATTTT. Translating it yields CASSTGPPGTGNTIYF.

V gene TRBV4-1 combines with J gene TRBJ2-3; 9 bases line up with TRBD2. The length of the CDR3 is 16 residues. Germline V CDR1 and CDR2: MGHRA, YSYEKL. V dropped 5 bases and J dropped 4; count of bases not matched to a gene: 10. As DNA, the CDR3 is TGCGCCAGCAGCAAGCTAGCGGGACGTGACTCAGATACGCAGTATTTT. Amino acids: CASSKLAGRDSDTQYF.

The chain couples TRBV7-2 to TRBJ1-1, with TRBD1 matching 8 bases. V shed 4 bases and J 7 bases; nucleotides not matched to a gene: 5. The germline CDR1 and CDR2 sequences are SGHTA and FQGNSA. The CDR3 has 13 residues. CDR3 bases: TGTGCCAGCAGCTCTCAGGGGGCGGGTGAAGCTTTCTTT. Protein product: CASSSQGAGEAFF.

The chain is built from TRBV28 and TRBJ1-4; D ambiguous. The germline gives CDR1 MDHEN, CDR2 SYDVKM. This CDR3 has 17 amino acids. V lost 5 bases and J 0 bases, leaving 16 bases between the germline ends. The CDR3 loop reads CASSPPDGVATNEKLFF. In nucleotides, the CDR3 is TGTGCCAGCAGTCCCCCAGACGGAGTTGCAACTAATGAAAAACTGTTTTTT.

The chain carries TRBV18 and TRBJ2-6; maybe TRBD1 (6 bases). Between the trimmed V and J ends, which lost 4 bases and 10 bases, there was a span of 17 bases. CDR1 is KGHSH and CDR2 is LQKENI in the germline V gene. The CDR3 extends over 15 amino acids. The CDR3 spells CASSLVSGQVNVLTF. DNA for the CDR3: TGTGCCAGCTCACTCGTTTCGGGACAAGTAAACGTCCTGACTTTC.

This clone was seen just once. The rearrangement joins TRBV29-1 to TRBJ2-1; TRBD1 matches at 9 bases. Germline CDR1 and CDR2: SQVTM and ANQGSEA. This CDR3 spans 15 amino acids. Germline trimming cut 4 bases from V and 3 bases from J; bases unmatched to any gene: 7. DNA for the CDR3: TGCAGCGTTGGGGGGGGGACAGGGAACTACAATGAGCAGTTCTTC. Translating gives CSVGGGTGNYNEQFF.

The CDR3 region has the DNA TGTGCCAGCAGCTTAGGGACTAGCGGGACAGATACGCAGTATTTT. The encoded protein is CASSLGTSGTDTQYF. The chain carries TRBV7-9 and TRBJ2-3, with 11 bases matching TRBD2. The germline gives CDR1 SEHNR, CDR2 FQNEAQ (reference sequence). The trim removed 1 base at V and 3 bases at J, leaving 0 bases unmatched. This CDR3 has 15 residues.

The chain recombines TRBV6-5 with TRBJ2-2; a possible D gene is TRBD2 (5 bases). The CDR3 length is 15 residues. Germline CDR1 MNHEY, CDR2 SVGAGI. Trimming stripped 0 bases from V and 0 bases from J, with 5 bases between. The CDR3 DNA is TGTGCCAGCAGTTACTCGAGGGCGAACACCGGGGAGCTGTTTTTT. Amino acids: CASSYSRANTGELFF.

V and J are TRBV29-1 and TRBJ2-3; 9 bases are shared with TRBD1. The CDR3 totals 12 residues. The germline gives CDR1 SQVTM, CDR2 ANQGSEA. J gave up 6 bases and V 8 bases, and 6 bases lay outside the gene matches. The CDR3 nucleotides read TGCAGCCCGCGGACAGGGGAGGATACGCAGTATTTT. Amino acid sequence: CSPRTGEDTQYF.

The chain uses TRBV6-5 and TRBJ1-1, with D maybe TRBD1 (5 bases). V shed 7 bases and J shed 7 bases, with 19 bases lying between them. The CDR3 contains 14 residues. CDR1 MNHEY and CDR2 SVGAGI come from the germline V gene. CDR3 in DNA: TGTGCCAGCAAAGGGGCCGTTCTGTCTGTTGAAGCTTTCTTT. It translates to CASKGAVLSVEAFF.

Worth noting for this clone: The same CDR3 also results from other DNA sequences found in this sample. The V call is TRBV4-1, the J call TRBJ2-7; possible D gene TRBD1, 6 bases. From germline, CDR1 is MGHRA and CDR2 YSYEKL. This CDR3 spans 15 amino acids. Trimming took off 4 bases at V and 2 bases at J, with 15 bases between the two ends. CDR3 DNA: TGCGCCAGCAGCCTCGTCTCCGGGACACCCTACGAGCAGTACTTC. It yields the protein CASSLVSGTPYEQYF.

The chain joins TRBV18 to TRBJ2-1; TRBD2 aligns across 8 bases. The junction had 2 bases not matched to a gene; V was cut back by 0 bases and J by 4 bases. Looked up from germline, CDR1 is KGHSH and CDR2 is LQKENI. The length of the CDR3 is 15 residues. The CDR3 nucleotides read TGTGCCAGCTCACCACCCGGGGGGGGGTACAATGAGCAGTTCTTC. This translates into CASSPPGGGYNEQFF. Drawing the rest from reference TRBV18 and TRBJ2-1, the complete variable domain is NAGVMQNPRHLVRRRGQEARLRCSPMKGHSHVYWYRQLPEEGLKFMVYLQKENIIDESGMPKERFSAEFPKEGPSILRIQQVVRGDSAAYFCASSPPGGGYNEQFFGPGTRLTVL.

This clone has more than one count but fewer than ten. Mismatch with germline at one junction end may stem from a read error. This CDR3 is CASSYSGGTLNF. The CDR3 region has the DNA TGTGCCAGCAGTTATTCAGGAGGGACTCTTAATTTT. The rearrangement uses TRBV6-2 or TRBV6-3 and TRBJ1-5; TRBD1 might be the D (5 bases). The CDR3 covers 12 residues. CDR1 and CDR2 from the germline V gene are MNHEY and SVGEGT.

There are a few counts of this clone. The chain is built from TRBV27 and TRBJ1-5, with TRBD1 matching 9 bases. Germline-derived CDR1 and CDR2 are MNHEY and SMNVEV (reference sequence). The CDR3 length is 16 residues. With V trimmed by 5 bases and J by 2 bases, 7 bases remained unmatched. CDR3 amino acids: CASSPQGALGNQPQHF. The CDR3 DNA is TGTGCCAGCAGTCCACAGGGGGCCCTTGGCAATCAGCCCCAGCATTTT.

The chain recombines TRBV7-2 with TRBJ2-7; tentatively, D is TRBD1 (5 bases). This CDR3 spans 14 amino acids. The germline V gene encodes CDR1 SGHTA and CDR2 FQGNSA. Trimming cost V 6 bases and J 0 bases, with 12 bases left between them. The CDR3 coding sequence is TGTGCCAGCAGAGTTGACAGATCCTCCTACGAGCAGTACTTC. This codes for CASRVDRSSYEQYF.

J is TRBJ1-2 and V is TRBV7-2; D is possibly TRBD1 (6 bases). The CDR3 is 14 amino acids. Deletions cut 1 base from V and 6 bases from J, with 12 bases between. Looked up from germline, CDR1 is SGHTA and CDR2 is FQGNSA. The CDR3 region is CASSLVVQGNGYTF. CDR3 DNA sequence: TGTGCCAGCAGCTTAGTTGTTCAGGGGAATGGCTACACCTTC. Complete variable domain (other parts from reference TRBV7-2 and TRBJ1-2): GAGVSQSPSNKVTEKGKDVELRCDPISGHTALYWYRQSLGQGLEFLIYFQGNSAPDKSGLPSDRFSAERTGGSVSTLTIQRTQQEDSAVYLCASSLVVQGNGYTFGSGTRLTVV.

The chain is built from TRBV9 and TRBJ1-3, with D maybe TRBD1 (5 bases). CDR1 is SGDLS and CDR2 is YYNGEE in the germline V gene. The CDR3 sequence is 14 residues long. V dropped 0 bases and J dropped 4 bases, with 8 bases sitting between them. CDR3 DNA sequence: TGTGCCAGCAGCGTAGGGGACTACGGAAACACCATATATTTT. Amino acids: CASSVGDYGNTIYF.

This clone appeared once. In DNA form, the CDR3 reads TGCGCCAGCAGCTTTGGGACTAGCGGGATGGAGACCCAGTACTTC. Translated: CASSFGTSGMETQYF. The V call is TRBV5-1, the J call TRBJ2-5; 13 positions match TRBD2. From germline, CDR1 is SGHRS and CDR2 YFSETQ. The length of the CDR3 is 15 residues. J lost 5 bases, V lost 2 bases, and 3 bases had no gene match.

On this clone itself: In the same sample, other DNA sequences code for this CDR3. The rearrangement uses TRBV7-2 and TRBJ2-2; 13 bases fit TRBD2. Germline V CDR1 and CDR2: SGHTA, FQGNSA. The CDR3 is made up of 19 amino acids. V lost 0 bases, J lost 7 bases, and 11 bases stayed unmatched. The CDR3 nucleotides read TGTGCCAGCAGCTTAGCACTAGCGGGGGGGGCGAAGTTTGGCGGGGAGCTGTTTTTT. Translation gives CASSLALAGGAKFGGELFF.

This clone has at least ten counts. This sequence joins TRBV15 and TRBJ1-6; 9 bases align to TRBD1. V lost 4 bases and J lost 8; bases outside the gene matches: 3. Germline lookup yields CDR1 LNHNV and CDR2 YYDKDF (reference sequence). The CDR3 is 14 amino acids. CDR3 coding DNA: TGTGCCACCAGCACGGGACAGGGATATTCACCCCTCCACTTT. Translated: CATSTGQGYSPLHF. The full variable domain, its missing parts supplied by reference TRBV15 and TRBJ1-6, is DAMVIQNPRYQVTQFGKPVTLSCSQTLNHNVMYWYQQKSSQAPKLLFHYYDKDFNNEADTPDNFQSRRPNTSFCFLDIRSPGLGDTAMYLCATSTGQGYSPLHFGNGTRLTVT.

This chain connects TRBV9 to TRBJ2-3, with 9 bases aligning to TRBD1. Germline V gives CDR1 SGDLS, CDR2 YYNGEE. Trimming removed 4 bases from V and 0 bases from J; junction bases left unmatched: 3. This CDR3 is built from 15 residues. CDR3 amino acids: CASSPDRGSTDTQYF. The CDR3 coding sequence is TGTGCCAGCAGCCCGGACAGGGGAAGCACAGATACGCAGTATTTT.

DNA of the CDR3: TGTGCCAGCAGTGCAGGGGGGACAGCTAATGAAAAACTGTTTTTT. Its protein product is CASSAGGTANEKLFF. The chain joins TRBV28 to TRBJ1-4; 7 nucleotides align to TRBD1. The CDR3 extends over 15 amino acids. The junction had 6 bases not matched to a gene; V was cut back by 5 bases and J by 3 bases. Germline CDR1 and CDR2: MDHEN and SYDVKM. Filled out from reference TRBV28 and TRBJ1-4, the complete variable domain reads DVKVTQSSRYLVKRTGEKVFLECVQDMDHENMFWYRQDPGLGLRLIYFSYDVKMKEKGDIPEGYSVSREKKERFSLILESASTNQTSMYLCASSAGGTANEKLFFGSGTQLSVL.

The rearrangement joins TRBV7-3 to TRBJ1-2; D is perhaps TRBD1 (6 bases). The CDR3 extends over 14 amino acids. Germline CDR1 SGHTA, CDR2 FQGTGA. The V gene lost 5 bases and the J gene lost 3 bases, with 13 bases spanning the gap. The CDR3 nucleotides are TGTGCCAGCAGCCTTACAGGGTACGACTATGGCTACACCTTC. Residues: CASSLTGYDYGYTF.

V gene TRBV5-1 combines with J gene TRBJ2-3, with D tentatively TRBD1 (5 bases). The CDR3 sequence is 14 residues long. The germline V gene encodes CDR1 SGHRS and CDR2 YFSETQ. Trimming took 4 bases from V and 1 from J, leaving 10 bases between them. The CDR3 sequence: CASSARGGTDTQYF. DNA of the CDR3: TGCGCCAGCAGCGCAAGGGGTGGCACAGATACGCAGTATTTT.